Presented here are 5 T cell receptor beta chains from one specimen sequenced in a study of control samples from healthy donors and cancer patients. Assay: immunoSEQ multiplex PCR; the TCRdb copy retains only in-frame clones and omits some. The table counts about 200,000 clones; approximately 2.2% lies in the top ten. Material: blood. Receptors originate from a woman aged 25-40 years in good health.

This rearrangement joins TRBV7-2 to TRBJ1-6; D is unclear. Germline CDR1 is SGHTA and CDR2 is FQGNSA. This CDR3 has 13 amino acids. Trimming removed 1 base from V and 11 bases from J, with 9 bases in between. The CDR3 DNA is TGTGCCAGCAGCTTAGGAGTCACACCACCCCTCCACTTT. It specifies CASSLGVTPPLHF.

For this clone: An end of the junction does not agree with germline; a read error may underlie this. In the same sample, other DNA sequences code for this CDR3. The chain recombines TRBV11-2 with TRBJ2-7; no clear D. Germline assignment: CDR1 SGHAT and CDR2 FQNNGV. The CDR3 contains 16 residues. CDR3 residues: CASSLGPGRLPYEQYF. The CDR3 bases are TGTGCCAGCAGCTTAGGTCCAGGCCGGCTTCCCTATGAGCAGTACTTC. The whole variable domain, filled in from reference TRBV11-2 and TRBJ2-7, reads EAGVAQSPRYKIIEKRQSVAFWCNPISGHATLYWYQQILGQGPKLLIQFQNNGVVDDSQLPKDRFSAERLKGVDSTLKIQPAKLEDSAVYLCASSLGPGRLPYEQYFGPGTRLTVT.

The J gene is TRBJ1-4, the V gene TRBV5-6; 7 nucleotides match TRBD1. V was clipped by 3 bases and J by 4 bases; unmatched bases: 6. CDR3 length equals 15 residues. Germline V gives CDR1 SGHDT, CDR2 YYEEEE. CDR3 nucleotides: TGTGCCAGCAGCTACCGGACAGGCCTTAATGAAAAACTGTTTTTT. Residues: CASSYRTGLNEKLFF.

V usage is TRBV18 and J usage is TRBJ1-2, with D unresolved. There are 14 residues in the CDR3. V was clipped by 3 bases and J by 8 bases, with 16 bases between them. CDR1 KGHSH and CDR2 LQKENI come from the germline V gene. The CDR3 coding sequence is TGTGCCAGCTCACCTAGCCAGCCGGAGGTCGGCTACACCTTC. The encoded protein is CASSPSQPEVGYTF.

This chain links TRBV7-6 with TRBJ2-5; no reliable D call. V was cut by 4 bases and J by 5 bases, with 11 bases left in between. Germline values: CDR1 SGHVS, CDR2 FNYEAQ. This CDR3 comprises 13 residues. The CDR3 is CASSSGLWETQYF. CDR3 bases: TGTGCCAGCAGCTCCGGTTTGTGGGAGACCCAGTACTTC.